These T cell receptor beta chains were read from a single sample in a study of T cells in localized non-small cell lung cancer. The table came from immunoSEQ multiplex PCR; TCRdb's copy has only in-frame clones and leaves some out. The sample contains some 10,000 clones, 35% to 45% of which appear only once. Sequences were derived from lymph node tissue, sampled before any cancer treatment. Receptors originate from a woman between 40 and 69 years old with stage I lung adenocarcinoma. The CDR3 runs from the conserved cysteine through the conserved F or W. D genes are given only for firm matches. The size entry is marked missing in some rows and otherwise reads once, few, many or a size class.

abundance: once; j_gene: TRBJ2-3; d_gene: -; v_gene: TRBV29-1; CDR3aa: CSVDARYGSDTQYF; CDR3nt: TGCAGCGTTGATGCTAGGTACGGATCAGATACGCAGTATTTT
abundance: -; j_gene: TRBJ2-5; d_gene: -; v_gene: TRBV9; CDR3aa: CASSVAGETQYF; CDR3nt: TGTGCCAGCAGCGTAGCAGGGGAGACCCAGTACTTC
abundance: -; j_gene: TRBJ2-7; d_gene: -; v_gene: TRBV7-1; CDR3aa: CASSPGQSYEQYF; CDR3nt: TGTGCCAGCAGCCCAGGACAGTCCTACGAGCAGTACTTC
abundance: -; j_gene: TRBJ1-4; d_gene: -; v_gene: TRBV18; CDR3aa: CASSSRDPRQEKLFF; CDR3nt: TGTGCCAGCTCATCCCGAGACCCGCGCCAAGAAAAACTGTTTTTT
abundance: -; j_gene: TRBJ1-1; d_gene: -; v_gene: TRBV9; CDR3aa: CASSGSSRNTEAFF; CDR3nt: TGTGCCAGCAGTGGCTCGTCTCGGAACACTGAAGCTTTCTTT
abundance: -; j_gene: TRBJ2-3; d_gene: -; v_gene: TRBV10-2; CDR3aa: CASGPFRGPDTQYF; CDR3nt: TGCGCCAGCGGGCCCTTTCGCGGGCCAGATACGCAGTATTTT
abundance: -; j_gene: TRBJ2-7; d_gene: -; v_gene: TRBV19; CDR3aa: CASSMGEFYEQYF; CDR3nt: TGTGCCAGTAGTATGGGCGAGTTCTACGAGCAGTACTTC
abundance: -; j_gene: TRBJ2-7; d_gene: TRBD1; v_gene: TRBV18; CDR3aa: CASSSGQGPSYEQYF; CDR3nt: TGTGCCAGCTCGTCAGGACAGGGGCCCTCCTACGAGCAGTACTTC
abundance: -; j_gene: TRBJ1-1; d_gene: -; v_gene: TRBV7-6; CDR3aa: CASSLATGAREAFF; CDR3nt: TGTGCCAGCAGCTTGGCGACGGGGGCCCGTGAAGCTTTCTTT
abundance: -; j_gene: TRBJ1-1; d_gene: -; v_gene: TRBV11-3; CDR3aa: CASSLNPDMNTEAFF; CDR3nt: TGTGCCAGCAGCTTAAACCCGGACATGAACACTGAAGCTTTCTTT
abundance: -; j_gene: TRBJ2-7; d_gene: -; v_gene: TRBV9; CDR3aa: CASSVELRETYEQYF; CDR3nt: TGTGCCAGCAGCGTAGAGCTCAGGGAAACCTACGAGCAGTACTTC
abundance: -; j_gene: TRBJ1-1; d_gene: -; v_gene: TRBV19; CDR3aa: CASSIGPAQTEAFF; CDR3nt: TGTGCCAGTAGTATAGGACCCGCCCAGACTGAAGCTTTCTTT
abundance: few; j_gene: TRBJ1-2; d_gene: TRBD1; v_gene: TRBV9; CDR3aa: CASSTGDVYGYTF; CDR3nt: TGTGCCAGCAGTACAGGGGACGTCTATGGCTACACCTTC
abundance: few; j_gene: TRBJ2-7; d_gene: -; v_gene: TRBV2; CDR3aa: CASSTGFYEQYF; CDR3nt: TGTGCCAGCAGTACAGGTTTCTACGAGCAGTACTTC
abundance: -; j_gene: TRBJ1-4; d_gene: TRBD1; v_gene: TRBV6-8; CDR3aa: CASSHGQGIANEKLFF; CDR3nt: TGTGCCAGCAGTCATGGACAGGGAATAGCTAATGAAAAACTGTTTTTT
abundance: -; j_gene: TRBJ2-7; d_gene: TRBD1; v_gene: TRBV10-2; CDR3aa: CASSADRDYEQYF; CDR3nt: TGCGCCAGCAGTGCCGACAGGGACTACGAGCAGTACTTC
abundance: few; j_gene: TRBJ2-3; d_gene: TRBD2; v_gene: TRBV6-8; CDR3aa: CASNGGGIDTQYF; CDR3nt: TGTGCCAGCAACGGCGGGGGGATTGATACGCAGTATTTT
abundance: -; j_gene: TRBJ2-3; d_gene: -; v_gene: TRBV30; CDR3aa: CAWSRISTDTQYF; CDR3nt: TGTGCCTGGAGCCGAATATCCACAGATACGCAGTATTTT
abundance: -; j_gene: TRBJ1-2; d_gene: -; v_gene: TRBV19; CDR3aa: CASSLSRTANGYTF; CDR3nt: TGTGCCAGTAGTCTGTCCCGGACAGCAAATGGCTACACCTTC
abundance: -; j_gene: TRBJ2-2; d_gene: -; v_gene: TRBV29-1; CDR3aa: CSGFTISGELFF; CDR3nt: TGCAGCGGGTTTACTATCTCCGGGGAGCTGTTTTTT
abundance: few; j_gene: TRBJ2-7; d_gene: TRBD1; v_gene: TRBV11-3; CDR3aa: CASSPGTGLDEQYF; CDR3nt: TGTGCCAGCAGCCCTGGGACAGGGTTGGACGAGCAGTACTTC
abundance: few; j_gene: TRBJ2-4; d_gene: -; v_gene: TRBV6-8; CDR3aa: CASSPGRNIQYF; CDR3nt: TGTGCCAGCTCTCCGGGGCGGAACATTCAGTACTTC
abundance: -; j_gene: TRBJ2-5; d_gene: -; v_gene: TRBV19; CDR3aa: CASSKQGLALETQYF; CDR3nt: TGTGCCAGTAGTAAACAGGGACTGGCTCTGGAGACCCAGTACTTC
abundance: -; j_gene: TRBJ1-2; d_gene: TRBD1; v_gene: TRBV6-8; CDR3aa: CAISEGQGYGYTF; CDR3nt: TGTGCCATCAGCGAGGGACAGGGCTATGGCTACACCTTC